Detailed here is one TCR beta chain. The specificity of this receptor is unknown. No quality values exist for individual bases; no much larger clone is one base distant. The germline V gene encodes CDR1 KGHSH and CDR2 LQKENI. V loses 1 base, J loses 5 bases, and the germline ends lie 9 bases apart. The CDR3 runs 14 amino acids, cysteine and phenylalanine included. Only the CDR3 region is kept as DNA, spanning 42 bases read in frame from base 1. The library was generated by 5' RACE. The ligated cDNA was amplified in four rounds of PCR with nested alpha and beta constant region primers together with the SP2 primer. For the blood and skin samples, TCR RNA was reverse transcribed with SuperScript IV using primers for the alpha and beta constant regions. Using T4 RNA ligase 1, an oligonucleotide carrying both the Illumina SP2 primer and a UMI was ligated onto the 3' end of the cDNA. The 12-nucleotide UMI was composed of two random hexamers separated by an eight-base spacer, which was included to prevent hairpin formation. From the second PCR onward, the TCR alpha and beta chain libraries were handled separately, and dual indexing was used for multiplexing. After pooling, the indexed libraries were analyzed by capillary electrophoresis and sequenced on either an Illumina MiSeq or NextSeq. PhiX DNA at roughly 4.5-7% was added to the libraries to raise base diversity and improve cluster recognition. For the original study's pipeline: Demultiplexor took UMIs from read 2, joined the UMIs to the TCR sequence from read 1, and separated reads according to sample indices. Decombinator identified V and J genes and V-J junctions and gave each TCR a five-part identifier that included V and J deletions. Collapsinator used UMIs to correct sequencing errors and PCR amplification heterogeneity, producing a UMI-based abundance for each TCR. CDR3Translator turned identifiers into nucleotide sequence, translated that sequence into amino acids, and pulled out CDR3 regions based on terminal motifs. After normalization to the amount of input RNA, the error-corrected alpha and beta TCR counts from blood and from skin were compared. The public sequencing data were trimmed at Q25 with fastp and processed into clonotypes with MiXCR by TCRdb, which kept only in-frame beta chains. Every entry covers one CDR3 protein and lists the most common genes and DNA from its rows. The V and J calls come from TCRdb's annotation, not from the publication. The sample includes roughly 60,000 distinct CDR3 sequences, with approximately 8% observed a single time. Less than 20% of the sample is taken by the ten largest.

The sample comes from a study of naive and memory T cell subsets (dated by TCRdb to the late 2010s). Background for the entire study: The figure summarizing these samples reported approximately 10 blood donors, 7 tuberculin skin test biopsies and 3 saline control biopsies. PCR2 was typically run as a SYBR Green qPCR and stopped at a set threshold, although low-input samples could use end-point PCR of around 6 cycles instead. General study outcomes and caveats: The RNA-based method was acknowledged as potentially sensitive to TCR transcript changes with T cell activation and differentiation.

The study reported a robust and sensitive protocol to amplify, sequence and analyze TCRs, based on 3' ligation of a UMI-containing oligonucleotide to TCR cDNA. For whole blood analysis, 2.5 ml of peripheral blood was drawn from adult healthy volunteers into Tempus tubes, and RNA was extracted according to the manufacturer's instructions. Total RNA was treated with RQ1 DNase, without cell sorting, prior to reverse transcription, with an input of about 1 to 1,100 ng being targeted. Libraries were prepared from skin biopsies and whole blood to test how robust the pipeline was in samples where T cells are a minority population.

This TCR came from a female donor in good health. The rearranged chain carries TRBV18 and TRBJ1-5; the D segment could be TRBD1, given 5 matching bases. At the DNA level, the sequence is TGTGCCAGCTCACCACAAAAAGGGGATCAGCCCCAGCATTTT. This gives the protein CASSPQKGDQPQHF.